These T cell receptor beta chains were read from a single sample in a study of OX40 agonist ivuxolimab in advanced cancers. The data were produced by immunoSEQ multiplex PCR, yet TCRdb's version contains in-frame clones alone and is incomplete. The sample contains approximately 60,000 clones, about 83% of which appear only once. The specimen was CD4+ or CD8+ T cells sorted from blood, collected in a trial of the OX40 agonist ivuxolimab. The receptors stem from an adult with an advanced solid tumor such as melanoma, head and neck, liver or kidney cancer. Each CDR3 is given with its conserved first and last residue. Fields, in order: J gene, D gene, clone size, V gene, CDR3 protein, CDR3 DNA. The D gene is left open where the match is weak. Size values are once, few and many counts, or a class for expanded clones, and some rows have none.

TRBJ1-2,TRBD1,-,TRBV7-2,CASSFNRGTYGYTF,TGTGCCAGCAGCTTTAACAGGGGAACCTATGGCTACACCTTC
TRBJ2-7,TRBD1,-,TRBV25-1,CASSAPGGQAYEQYF,TGTGCCAGCAGTGCCCCCGGCGGACAGGCTTACGAGCAGTACTTC
TRBJ2-1,-,-,TRBV6-4,CASSDSGGVYGEQFF,TGTGCCAGCAGTGACTCTGGCGGGGTCTACGGTGAGCAGTTCTTC
TRBJ1-1,-,once,TRBV7-8,CASSLRQGRTEAFF,TGTGCCAGCAGTTTAAGGCAGGGACGAACTGAAGCTTTCTTT
TRBJ2-7,-,once,TRBV12-5,CASGLALTGTVSHEQYF,TGTGCTAGTGGTTTAGCCCTGACCGGGACGGTGAGCCACGAGCAGTACTTC
TRBJ2-3,TRBD2,-,TRBV29-1,CSVAGTSAFTDTQYF,TGCAGCGTTGCGGGGACTAGCGCATTTACAGATACGCAGTATTTT
TRBJ2-5,TRBD2,-,TRBV11-3,CASSPGLAGGRQETQYF,TGTGCCAGCAGCCCGGGACTAGCGGGGGGCCGCCAAGAGACCCAGTACTTC
TRBJ2-7,-,-,TRBV11-2,CASSLGLPSYEQYF,TGTGCCAGCAGCTTAGGACTACCTTCCTACGAGCAGTACTTC
TRBJ1-2,-,-,TRBV18,CASSPRADSGYTF,TGTGCCAGCTCACCGAGGGCTGATTCTGGCTACACCTTC
TRBJ1-4,-,-,TRBV29-1,CSVVRGEANEKLFF,TGCAGCGTTGTAAGGGGAGAGGCTAATGAAAAACTGTTTTTT
TRBJ2-2,TRBD2,-,TRBV5-6,CASSLELAGGPGTGELFF,TGTGCCAGCAGCTTGGAACTAGCGGGAGGGCCGGGCACCGGGGAGCTGTTTTTT
TRBJ2-6,-,-,TRBV2,CASRWSSGANVLTF,TGTGCCAGTCGGTGGTCCTCTGGGGCCAACGTCCTGACTTTC
TRBJ2-3,-,once,TRBV15,CATSRDRGGTDTQYF,TGTGCCACCAGCAGAGATCGAGGGGGCACAGATACGCAGTATTTT
TRBJ1-5,TRBD1,-,TRBV2,CASSEVRQGHQPQHF,TGTGCCAGCAGTGAAGTTCGACAGGGACATCAGCCCCAGCATTTT
TRBJ1-5,-,-,TRBV7-2,CASSPGGNQPQHF,TGTGCCAGCAGCCCGGGGGGCAATCAGCCCCAGCATTTT
TRBJ2-2,TRBD2,-,TRBV19,CASSIALTSEELFF,TGTGCCAGTAGTATAGCTTTAACTAGCGAGGAGCTGTTTTTT
TRBJ2-2,-,medium-sized,TRBV18,CASSPVWGIGYTGELFF,TGTGCCAGCTCACCAGTCTGGGGTATCGGCTACACCGGGGAGCTGTTTTTT
TRBJ2-2,-,-,TRBV7-7,CASSLVRETGGELFF,TGTGCCAGCAGCTTAGTTCGGGAGACGGGCGGGGAGCTGTTTTTT
TRBJ2-7,-,-,TRBV4-1,CASSQDTSGITYEQYF,TGCGCCAGCAGCCAAGATACCAGCGGAATTACCTACGAGCAGTACTTC
TRBJ2-2,-,few,TRBV7-2,CASSTMAGPGELFF,TGTGCCAGCAGCACAATGGCGGGACCCGGGGAGCTGTTTTTT
TRBJ2-5,TRBD2,-,TRBV5-6,CASSLAAGRGETQYF,TGTGCCAGCAGCTTGGCGGCAGGGAGGGGAGAGACCCAGTACTTC
TRBJ1-2,TRBD1,-,TRBV19,CASSIGRGPDGYTF,TGTGCCAGTAGTATAGGGAGGGGGCCGGATGGCTACACCTTC
TRBJ2-5,-,-,TRBV5-4,CASSPTQGRDETQYF,TGTGCCAGCAGCCCTACGCAGGGGAGGGACGAGACCCAGTACTTC
TRBJ1-2,-,-,TRBV21-1,CASSLVSSRGYTF,TGTGCCAGCAGCCTGGTCTCCTCGAGGGGCTACACCTTC
TRBJ1-4,-,-,TRBV21-1,CASWTVCATNEKLFF,TGTGCCAGCTGGACTGTCTGTGCAACTAATGAAAAACTGTTTTTT
TRBJ1-1,-,-,TRBV19,CASSISAVRAVMNTEAFF,TGTGCCAGTAGTATTTCGGCGGTCAGGGCTGTTATGAACACTGAAGCTTTCTTT
TRBJ2-7,TRBD2,-,TRBV11-2,CASSPPGGVGTIYEQYF,TGTGCCAGCAGCCCGCCCGGGGGGGTGGGCACAATCTACGAGCAGTACTTC
TRBJ1-3,TRBD1,-,TRBV19,CASSPRTGAASGNTIYF,TGTGCCAGTAGTCCTCGGACAGGGGCGGCCTCTGGAAACACCATATATTTT
TRBJ2-5,-,-,TRBV7-6,CASSLAFNRIETQYF,TGTGCCAGCAGCTTAGCGTTCAATAGGATAGAGACCCAGTACTTC
TRBJ1-5,-,-,TRBV4-1,CASSPGQGGYQPQHF,TGCGCCAGCAGCCCTGGTCAGGGAGGCTATCAGCCCCAGCATTTT
TRBJ2-1,TRBD2,-,TRBV5-1,CASSLERGLYNEQFF,TGCGCCAGCAGCTTGGAGCGGGGGCTCTACAATGAGCAGTTCTTC
TRBJ2-2,-,few,TRBV7-6,CASSSSGFGNTGELFF,TGTGCCAGCAGCTCATCGGGGTTTGGGAACACCGGGGAGCTGTTTTTT
TRBJ1-2,-,once,TRBV7-2,CASSRASGRTEGYTF,TGTGCCAGCAGTCGTGCCTCCGGGAGGACGGAGGGCTACACCTTC
TRBJ1-2,-,-,TRBV27,CASSFGQGSYGYTF,TGTGCCAGCAGTTTCGGCCAGGGGAGCTATGGCTACACCTTC
TRBJ2-1,TRBD1,-,TRBV30,CAWSVIRTGAGNEQFF,TGTGCCTGGAGTGTTATTAGGACAGGGGCCGGCAATGAGCAGTTCTTC
TRBJ1-2,-,-,TRBV7-9,CASSERRQGYGYTF,TGTGCCAGCAGCGAGAGACGCCAGGGTTATGGCTACACCTTC
TRBJ2-3,TRBD1,-,TRBV13,CASSLGEASGTGGPDTQYF,TGTGCCAGCAGCTTAGGCGAAGCATCCGGGACAGGGGGACCAGATACGCAGTATTTT
TRBJ1-6,-,-,TRBV6-6,CASSYSGAVNSPLHF,TGTGCCAGCAGTTACTCGGGGGCGGTGAATTCACCCCTCCACTTT
TRBJ2-5,TRBD2,-,TRBV28,CASRPGLAGETQYF,TGTGCCAGTCGCCCGGGACTAGCGGGAGAGACCCAGTACTTC
TRBJ2-3,-,-,TRBV5-1,CASSFGAGSTDTQYF,TGCGCCAGCAGCTTCGGGGCGGGGAGCACAGATACGCAGTATTTT
TRBJ1-4,TRBD1,-,TRBV7-9,CASSRTGTANEKLFF,TGTGCCAGCAGCCGAACCGGGACAGCTAATGAAAAACTGTTTTTT
TRBJ1-2,-,-,TRBV5-1,CASASSNYGYTF,TGCGCCAGCGCGTCCTCTAACTATGGCTACACCTTC
TRBJ2-2,-,-,TRBV7-2,CASSLGGRELFF,TGTGCCAGCAGCTTAGGAGGCCGGGAGCTGTTTTTT
TRBJ2-7,-,-,TRBV5-1,CASSSSISYEQYF,TGCGCCAGCAGCTCCTCTATCTCCTACGAGCAGTACTTC
TRBJ2-7,-,-,TRBV29-1,CSVAPDHSYEQYF,TGCAGCGTGGCACCAGACCACTCCTACGAGCAGTACTTC
TRBJ1-6,TRBD1,few,TRBV5-8,CASSTTGQGYSPLHF,TGTGCCAGCAGCACGACGGGACAGGGCTACTCACCCCTCCACTTT
TRBJ1-5,-,-,TRBV6-1,CASSAWTAGVGQHF,TGTGCCAGCAGTGCCTGGACAGCCGGCGTTGGCCAGCATTTT
TRBJ2-1,-,-,TRBV10-3,CAISDPPLQFF,TGTGCCATCAGTGACCCTCCCTTGCAGTTCTTC
TRBJ2-1,-,-,TRBV5-1,CASSLDSQSTYNEQFF,TGCGCCAGCAGCTTGGATAGTCAGTCGACCTACAATGAGCAGTTCTTC
TRBJ1-5,-,-,TRBV19,CASSTRPGQPQHF,TGTGCCAGTAGTACTCGCCCCGGGCAGCCCCAGCATTTT
TRBJ1-2,-,-,TRBV28,CASSLPLYGYTF,TGTGCCAGCAGTTTACCCCTTTACGGCTACACCTTC
TRBJ1-2,TRBD1,-,TRBV18,CASSPDTGVGYTF,TGTGCCAGCTCACCGGATACAGGGGTGGGCTACACCTTC